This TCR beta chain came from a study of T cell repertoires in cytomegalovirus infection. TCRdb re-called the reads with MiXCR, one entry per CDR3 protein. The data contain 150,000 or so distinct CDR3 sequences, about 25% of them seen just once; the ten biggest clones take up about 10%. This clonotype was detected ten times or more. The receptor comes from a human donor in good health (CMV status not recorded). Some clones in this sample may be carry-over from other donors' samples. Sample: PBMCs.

The CDR3 spells CASSVGLRGNEQFF. CDR3 in DNA: TGTGCCAGCAGCGTGGGACTCCGAGGCAATGAGCAGTTCTTC. V usage is TRBV7-9 and J usage is TRBJ2-1; maybe TRBD2 (6 bases). V lost 5 bases to trimming and J lost 6 bases, with 14 bases between them. The CDR3 consists of 14 residues. CDR1 and CDR2 (germline): SEHNR, FQNEAQ (reference sequence).